Listed here are 15 T cell receptor beta chains from one sample, sequenced in a study of T cells in Graves' hyperthyroidism and ophthalmopathy (dated by TCRdb to between 2018 and 2021). Libraries were made using multiplex PCR. The data were produced on an Illumina HiSeq 2000. TCR beta CDR3 regions were amplified from RNA transcripts. The first round of RT-PCR for the TCR CDR3 was performed with the HTBI primer set and the Qiagen OneStep RT-PCR kit. In TCRdb, the public reads were trimmed at Q25 with fastp and aligned with MiXCR, with productive beta chains retained. Every distinct CDR3 protein forms one entry, paired with its most common genes and DNA. The sample table records about 620,000 distinct CDR3 sequences; 15% to 20% of these occur just once. The ten most abundant clones make up less than 4.5% of the sample. The source material was blood. These receptors were obtained from a woman aged 30 to 39 with Graves' hyperthyroidism.

This clonotype was seen at least ten times. V gene TRBV2 combines with J gene TRBJ2-7; perhaps D is TRBD1 or TRBD2 (5 bases each). Trimming took off 4 bases at V and 1 base at J, with 11 bases between the two ends. Germline V gene sequence: CDR1 SNHLY, CDR2 FYNNEI. This CDR3 comprises 14 residues. DNA for the CDR3: TGTGCCAGCAGTGTAGGGACGGCATCCTACGAGCAGTACTTC. Protein sequence: CASSVGTASYEQYF.

On this clonotype: This sequence may be a read error, since a much larger clone differs from it by one base. The rearrangement joins TRBV6-2 or TRBV6-3 to TRBJ1-2; D uncertain. Trimming removed 5 bases from V and 0 bases from J, with 10 bases in between. Germline CDR1 reads MNHEY; CDR2 reads SVGEGT. CDR3 length equals 14 residues. CDR3 nucleotide sequence: TGTGCCAGCAGTGACCGGGCAGCTAACTATGGCTACACCTTC. This translates into CASSDRAANYGYTF.

This clonotype was seen ten or more times. The chain recombines TRBV11-2 with TRBJ1-2, with TRBD1 matching 8 bases. Germline lookup yields CDR1 SGHAT and CDR2 FQNNGV. The CDR3 is made up of 15 amino acids. The V segment lost 5 bases and the J segment 8 bases; nucleotides outside the gene matches: 13. The CDR3 DNA reads TGTGCCAGCAGCCCCACCCACGGACAGGGCGCGGGCTACACCTTC. This translates into CASSPTHGQGAGYTF. Full variable domain (outside the CDR3, taken from reference TRBV11-2 and TRBJ1-2): EAGVAQSPRYKIIEKRQSVAFWCNPISGHATLYWYQQILGQGPKLLIQFQNNGVVDDSQLPKDRFSAERLKGVDSTLKIQPAKLEDSAVYLCASSPTHGQGAGYTFGSGTRLTVV.

With regard to this clonotype: The junction differs from germline at one of its ends, possibly a read error. V is TRBV7-3 and J is TRBJ2-1; D remains ambiguous. The CDR3 is 16 amino acids. CDR1 is SGHTA and CDR2 is FQGTGA in the germline V gene. The CDR3: CASSLSGGLVDNEEFF. The CDR3 coding sequence is TGTGCCAGCAGCTTATCGGGCGGCCTCGTAGACAATGAGGAGTTCTTC.

The gene calls are TRBV6-1 and TRBJ1-1; no definite D call. The V end was cut by 2 bases, the J end by 0 bases, with 7 bases between. The CDR3 is made up of 14 amino acids. Germline V gives CDR1 MNHNS, CDR2 SASEGT. The CDR3 DNA reads as TGTGCCAGCAGTGAATCTCTCATGAACACTGAAGCTTTCTTT. Its protein is CASSESLMNTEAFF.

This chain connects TRBV13 to TRBJ2-7; possibly TRBD1 for D (6 bases). CDR1 PRHDT and CDR2 FYEKMQ come from the germline V gene (reference sequence). Deletions cut 4 bases from V and 0 bases from J, with 22 bases between. This CDR3 contains 18 residues. The DNA for the CDR3 is TGTGCCAGCAGCTCACGAAGAGAGACAGGTCCCTTCTCCTACGAGCAGTACTTC. It codes for CASSSRRETGPFSYEQYF.

CDR3 sequence (DNA): TGTGCCAGCAGTGACAGGATTCGCTCCTACAATGAGCAGTTCTTC. Translation gives CASSDRIRSYNEQFF. The gene calls are TRBV2 and TRBJ2-1, with D uncertain. V lost 3 bases, J lost 0 bases, and 9 bases lay in between. CDR3 length equals 15 residues. Per germline, CDR1 SNHLY and CDR2 FYNNEI.

In the case of this clonotype: A single base separates this from a much larger clone, so it may be a read error. V and J are TRBV30 and TRBJ2-2; D might be TRBD1 or TRBD2, each matching 5 bases. Germline lookup yields CDR1 GTSNPN and CDR2 SVGIG (reference sequence). The CDR3 length is 14 residues. Trimming shortened V by 6 bases and J by 5 bases, and 16 bases separated the two germline ends. In nucleotides, the CDR3 is TGTGCCTGTAGGGGCCTTCGGGGAACCGGGGAGCTGTTTTTT. Its protein is CACRGLRGTGELFF.

This clonotype was seen only a few times. The rearrangement uses TRBV7-9 and TRBJ2-3; tentatively, D is TRBD2 (5 bases). The CDR3 loop spans 13 amino acids. Germline V CDR1 and CDR2: SEHNR, FQNEAQ (reference sequence). The germline V and J ends were trimmed by 3 bases and 8 bases, with 12 bases remaining between them. The CDR3: CASSFSPAGTQYF. Written as DNA, the CDR3 is TGTGCCAGCAGCTTCTCCCCGGCGGGTACGCAGTATTTT.

The CDR3 coding sequence is TGTGCCAGCAGGCAGCGGGACAGGGAAGCACCCCTCCACTTT. The encoded protein is CASRQRDREAPLHF. This chain joins TRBV2 and TRBJ1-6, with TRBD1 identical over 9 bases. This CDR3 region has 14 residues. Germline CDR1 reads SNHLY; CDR2 reads FYNNEI. V was clipped by 6 bases and J by 11 bases; unmatched bases: 8.

This sequence joins TRBV29-1 and TRBJ1-3; perhaps TRBD1 as D (5 bases). The CDR3 is made up of 12 amino acids. The germline V gene has CDR1 SQVTM and CDR2 ANQGSEA. V lost 5 bases, J lost 5 bases, and 10 bases lay in between. The CDR3 reads CSVPGDRNTIYF. CDR3 bases: TGCAGCGTTCCCGGGGACCGAAACACCATATATTTT.

V gene TRBV5-1 combines with J gene TRBJ1-2; D is perhaps TRBD1 (5 bases). Germline V lookup: CDR1 SGHRS, CDR2 YFSETQ. This CDR3 has 13 residues. V was clipped by 3 bases and J by 7 bases, with 13 bases between them. CDR3 sequence (DNA): TGCGCCAGCAGCTCAGACCGGGACGCTGGCTACACCTTC. It is translated as CASSSDRDAGYTF.

This clonotype has ten or more counts. V and J are TRBV5-1 and TRBJ2-3, with D unclear. V lost 4 bases and J 6 bases, leaving 18 bases between the germline ends. Germline CDR1 SGHRS, CDR2 YFSETQ. This CDR3 has 15 residues. The CDR3 region is CASSPSAVQKDTQYF. CDR3 sequence (DNA): TGCGCCAGCAGCCCCTCCGCGGTTCAAAAGGATACGCAGTATTTT.

This clonotype was found a few times. The rearrangement uses TRBV5-1 and TRBJ1-1; 9 bases agree with TRBD1. CDR3 length equals 15 residues. In germline, CDR1 is SGHRS, CDR2 YFSETQ. After removal of 4 bases from V and 6 bases from J, the junction contained 10 bases not matched to a gene. CDR3 region: CASSPKVGTGSEAFF. CDR3 nucleotides: TGCGCCAGCAGCCCTAAGGTTGGGACAGGGTCTGAAGCTTTCTTT.

The sample holds many counts of this clonotype. This sequence joins TRBV28 and TRBJ1-5; the match to TRBD1 covers 10 bases. Germline CDR1 and CDR2: MDHEN and SYDVKM. With V trimmed by 3 bases and J by 1 base, 3 bases remained unmatched. The CDR3 covers 16 residues. The CDR3 DNA sequence: TGTGCCAGCAGTTTTGTGGACAGGGGGAGCAATCAGCCCCAGCATTTT. Translated, it gives CASSFVDRGSNQPQHF. The full variable domain, completed using reference TRBV28 and TRBJ1-5, is DVKVTQSSRYLVKRTGEKVFLECVQDMDHENMFWYRQDPGLGLRLIYFSYDVKMKEKGDIPEGYSVSREKKERFSLILESASTNQTSMYLCASSFVDRGSNQPQHFGDGTRLSIL.